This T cell receptor beta chain stems from a study of human T cells and chemical hapten exposure. Whole-study results and caveats: Those TCRs sitting above 1 in 1000 frequency stayed the same with DPC sensitization.

Time point here: patch test 1, 2 weeks after DPC sensitization. The sample's treatment: therapeutic diphenylcyclopropenone sensitization with weekly scalp DPC. This clonotype was counted many times. The antigen remains unidentified. Individual cDNA molecules in this library carried unique molecular identifiers. MiXCR was run by TCRdb on the RACE reads, yielding one entry per CDR3 protein. The sample has roughly 80,000 distinct CDR3 sequences, approximately 12% seen once; the top ten hold 3.5% to 4.5%. The material sequenced was whole blood, taken in connection with sensitization to the hapten diphenylcyclopropenone (DPC). This receptor was taken from a woman aged 50 to 60 with alopecia areata. Some clones in this sample may be carry-over from other donors' samples.

CDR3 nucleotides: TGTGCCAGCATCCCGACACAGCAGAACACTGAAGCTTTCTTT. Amino acid sequence: CASIPTQQNTEAFF. V and J are TRBV25-1 and TRBJ1-1; D gene uncertain. Per germline, CDR1 MGHDK and CDR2 SYGVNS. The CDR3 length is 14 residues. With 7 bases removed from V and 1 base from J, the gap between germline ends came to 13 bases.